Presented here are 2 T cell receptor beta chains from one specimen sequenced in a study of blood T cells in healthy people across ages. The second PCR ran about 6 to 12 cycles with a sample-barcoded 5' primer and J-beta primers. TCRdb fed the 5' RACE reads into MiXCR, producing one record per CDR3 protein. The sample carries about 1.6 million distinct CDR3 sequences, roughly a third recorded once. The material sequenced was blood. Receptor source: a woman in her twenties or thirties in good health.

The V call is TRBV20-1, the J call TRBJ2-3; 10 positions match TRBD1. The CDR3 runs 17 residues. Germline V lookup: CDR1 DFQATT, CDR2 SNEGSKA (reference sequence). Trimming removed 6 bases from V and 3 bases from J; junction bases left unmatched: 15. The CDR3 DNA sequence: TGCAGTGCCCCCGCTACCTTGGGACAGGGGTCGACAGATACGCAGTATTTT. Amino acid sequence: CSAPATLGQGSTDTQYF.

This clonotype was seen a handful of times. The chain joins TRBV4-1 to TRBJ1-4, with D perhaps matching TRBD1 (6 bases). V dropped 0 bases and J dropped 5 bases, with 13 bases sitting between them. Germline loops: CDR1 MGHRA, CDR2 YSYEKL. The CDR3 has 16 residues. CDR3 in amino acids: CASSQDLGQYNEKLFF. For the CDR3, the DNA is TGCGCCAGCAGCCAAGATCTAGGACAGTACAATGAAAAACTGTTTTTT.